The present T cell receptor (beta chain) was sequenced within a study of cytomegalovirus exposure and HLA in healthy donors. Concerning this clone itself: The antigen is not known.

CDR3 length: 14 amino acids. CDR1 LNHNV and CDR2 YYDKDF come from the germline V gene (reference sequence). With 5 bases clipped from V and 4 bases from J, the junction kept 6 bases outside the gene matches. Study results and caveats: Cytomegalovirus status, reportedly, was diagnosed with high specificity and sensitivity by the classifier. It was 150 to 200 TCR beta chains that were listed as cytomegalovirus-associated.

The assay was immunoSEQ multiplex PCR, and TCRdb's table has in-frame clones only and misses some. The sample includes roughly 100,000 clones, about 85% seen only once; the top ten take roughly 4.2%. Among the approximately 130 subjects of the validation cohort, separate from the roughly 730-subject first cohort, were the donors. The sequence came from a woman between 18 and 29 years old in good health and CMV-seropositive. V usage is TRBV15 and J usage is TRBJ1-2, with 8 bases lining up with TRBD1. Sequencing was done on a sample of PBMCs. The CDR3 sequence is CATSPRDRSYGYTF. Here the CDR3 DNA reads TGTGCCACCAGCCCCAGGGACAGGAGCTATGGCTACACCTTC.